The T cell receptor beta chain described here comes from a study of brain T cells in children with intractable seizures. Sequencing was limited to surgery cases with top T cell transcript signatures in brain tissue. A note on this clone: What it recognizes is unknown. A junction end diverges from the germline sequence, so it may reflect a read error.

Per the germline V gene, CDR1 is LGHNA and CDR2 is YSLEER. The CDR3 length is 12 residues. Study-wide results and caveats: HCMV serostatus was not known, and viral specificity came from CDR3 similarity only.

The method was immunoSEQ multiplex PCR; TCRdb's version includes in-frame clones alone and lacks a portion of them. The sample includes approximately 110,000 clones, roughly 92% of them seen just once. This material consisted of peripheral blood, taken at surgery. V usage is TRBV4-3 and J usage is TRBJ2-1; D is ambiguous. The receptor was isolated from a boy younger than two with hemimegalencephaly and intractable seizures. Here the CDR3 reads CASSQDFRPQLF. CDR3 sequence (DNA): TGCGCCAGCAGCCAAGATTTCCGGCCCCAACTCTTC.